The 16 T cell receptor beta chains given below trace back to one sample, sequenced in a study of cytomegalovirus exposure and HLA in healthy donors. PCR employed 60 Vbeta and 13 Jbeta primers. Data came from immunoSEQ multiplex PCR; TCRdb stores just in-frame clones and leaves some out. This table has about 150,000 clones, about 85% appearing once. The material sequenced was PBMCs. These receptors were obtained from a young man in good health and CMV-seropositive.

A single count supports this clone. J is TRBJ2-2 and V is TRBV27; TRBD2 agrees at 9 bases. The ends lost 5 bases at V and 2 bases at J; junction bases unmatched: 9. The germline CDR1 and CDR2 sequences are MNHEY and SMNVEV (reference sequence). The CDR3 runs to 17 residues. Written as DNA, the CDR3 is TGTGCCAGCAGTACCCCTGCGGGGGGGGCTAACACCGGGGAGCTGTTTTTT. Protein sequence: CASSTPAGGANTGELFF.

V is TRBV28 and J is TRBJ2-7; D remains ambiguous. This CDR3 is 13 amino acids long. Germline V gives CDR1 MDHEN, CDR2 SYDVKM. Trimming left V 6 bases short and J 0 bases short, with 9 bases between. This chain's CDR3 is CASRQANSYEQYF. CDR3 coding DNA: TGTGCCAGCAGGCAAGCGAACTCCTACGAGCAGTACTTC. Combining the CDR3 with reference TRBV28 and TRBJ2-7 gives the whole variable domain DVKVTQSSRYLVKRTGEKVFLECVQDMDHENMFWYRQDPGLGLRLIYFSYDVKMKEKGDIPEGYSVSREKKERFSLILESASTNQTSMYLCASRQANSYEQYFGPGTRLTVT.

The gene calls are TRBV18 and TRBJ1-1, with a tentative D call TRBD1 (5 bases). Germline V gene lookup returns CDR1 KGHSH and CDR2 LQKENI. With 2 bases removed from V and 0 bases from J, the gap between germline ends came to 7 bases. This CDR3 contains 14 residues. CDR3 nucleotide sequence: TGTGCCAGCTCACCAATGACAGTGAACACTGAAGCTTTCTTT. Translated, it gives CASSPMTVNTEAFF.

This chain joins TRBV28 and TRBJ2-3, with TRBD2 matching over 8 bases. The V segment lost 6 bases and the J segment 4 bases; nucleotides outside the gene matches: 9. The germline gives CDR1 MDHEN, CDR2 SYDVKM. This CDR3 is built from 15 residues. CDR3 DNA sequence: TGTGCCAGCAGGACCTATAGCGGGACGGCAGATACGCAGTATTTT. It yields the protein CASRTYSGTADTQYF.

In its sample, this clone was seen a few times. The rearrangement uses TRBV28 and TRBJ1-1; D unclear. V was pared by 8 bases and J by 2 bases, with 9 bases between. Germline CDR1 and CDR2: MDHEN and SYDVKM. The CDR3 length is 12 residues. The CDR3 protein is CASVGSNTEAFF. Written as DNA, the CDR3 is TGTGCCAGCGTGGGCAGCAACACTGAAGCTTTCTTT.

This chain uses TRBV6-5 with TRBJ1-2, with D perhaps TRBD1 (6 bases). CDR3 length: 14 residues. The V and J ends lost 6 bases and 0 bases respectively, with 11 bases between them. Germline assignment: CDR1 MNHEY and CDR2 SVGAGI. As DNA, the CDR3 is TGTGCCAGCAGGGGGACACCACCTAACTATGGCTACACCTTC. Amino acids: CASRGTPPNYGYTF.

The V call is TRBV5-1, the J call TRBJ2-1, with 10 positions matching TRBD2. Germline V gene sequence: CDR1 SGHRS, CDR2 YFSETQ. V dropped 4 bases and J dropped 0; count of bases not matched to a gene: 16. This CDR3 has 20 amino acids. The CDR3 DNA reads TGCGCCAGCAGCCCGAATCGGGGTAGCGGGGGGAAGAGCTCCTACAATGAGCAGTTCTTC. Translating gives CASSPNRGSGGKSSYNEQFF.

The V and J genes are TRBV6-5 and TRBJ2-1; D is perhaps TRBD2 (6 bases). The CDR3 has 14 residues. CDR1 MNHEY and CDR2 SVGAGI come from the germline V gene. CDR3 sequence: CATRGTSSYNEQFF. For the CDR3, the DNA is TGTGCTACACGGGGGACGAGCTCCTACAATGAGCAGTTCTTC.

The chain has TRBV30 and TRBJ2-7; D unresolved. Germline V gene lookup returns CDR1 GTSNPN and CDR2 SVGIG (reference sequence). V was shortened by 4 bases and J by 2 bases, with 9 bases between the two germline ends. This CDR3 is built from 12 residues. The CDR3 here is CAWTGPTYEQYF. CDR3 bases: TGTGCCTGGACAGGTCCTACCTACGAGCAGTACTTC.

This chain links TRBV28 with TRBJ1-1, with unresolved D. CDR3 length: 16 residues. With 5 bases removed from V and 1 base from J, the gap between germline ends came to 17 bases. Germline V CDR1 and CDR2: MDHEN, SYDVKM. The CDR3, as DNA: TGTGCCAGCAGTCCCGGGGAGGGAGTGGGGAACACTGAAGCTTTCTTT. Residues: CASSPGEGVGNTEAFF.

The V call is TRBV6-5, the J call TRBJ1-2; D perhaps matches TRBD1 (5 bases). Germline CDR1 MNHEY, CDR2 SVGAGI. Trimming pared 5 bases from V and 1 base from J, leaving 14 bases between. The CDR3 totals 15 residues. The CDR3 sequence: CASSHDRGLNYGYTF. The DNA for the CDR3 is TGTGCCAGCAGTCACGATAGGGGCCTTAACTATGGCTACACCTTC.

This clone was counted only a few times. The chain recombines TRBV7-6 with TRBJ2-1; D is perhaps TRBD2 (6 bases). In germline, CDR1 is SGHVS, CDR2 FNYEAQ. Trimming left V 1 base short and J 4 bases short, with 11 bases between. The CDR3 totals 15 residues. The CDR3 sequence: CASSLVERAYNEQFF. The CDR3 bases are TGTGCCAGCAGCTTAGTTGAGCGGGCATACAATGAGCAGTTCTTC.

This clone was seen only a few times. The chain recombines TRBV30 with TRBJ1-1; the D gene is possibly TRBD1 (6 bases). Germline CDR1 is GTSNPN and CDR2 is SVGIG (reference sequence). The germline V and J ends were trimmed by 4 bases and 11 bases, with 20 bases remaining between them. The CDR3 loop spans 13 amino acids. In DNA, the CDR3 is TGTGCCTGGACCCCCTCGGACAGCCGTGACGCTTTCTTT. It is translated as CAWTPSDSRDAFF.

The V gene is TRBV5-4, the J gene TRBJ1-2; D uncertain. Per the germline V gene, CDR1 is SGHNT and CDR2 is YYREEE (reference sequence). The CDR3 contains 15 residues. V lost 0 bases, J lost 0 bases, and 9 bases lay in between. This CDR3 is CASSLGQTTNYGYTF. CDR3 in DNA: TGTGCCAGCAGCTTGGGGCAGACAACTAACTATGGCTACACCTTC.

The V call is TRBV19, the J call TRBJ2-2, with 9 bases lining up with TRBD2. The CDR3 loop spans 16 amino acids. Germline CDR1 and CDR2: LNHDA and SQIVND (reference sequence). The V segment lost 6 bases and the J segment 4 bases; nucleotides outside the gene matches: 9. The CDR3 sequence is CASSGTGTSFTGELFF. CDR3 DNA sequence: TGTGCCAGTAGCGGCACCGGGACTAGCTTCACCGGGGAGCTGTTTTTT.

The genes are TRBV27 and TRBJ2-7, with D maybe TRBD2 (6 bases). V lost 7 bases and J 2 bases, leaving 15 bases between the germline ends. The CDR3 spans 14 residues. Germline CDR1 is MNHEY and CDR2 is SMNVEV (reference sequence). The CDR3 DNA is TGTGCCAGCACCCCCGGAGGAGGGCCCTACGAGCAGTACTTC. Residues: CASTPGGGPYEQYF.